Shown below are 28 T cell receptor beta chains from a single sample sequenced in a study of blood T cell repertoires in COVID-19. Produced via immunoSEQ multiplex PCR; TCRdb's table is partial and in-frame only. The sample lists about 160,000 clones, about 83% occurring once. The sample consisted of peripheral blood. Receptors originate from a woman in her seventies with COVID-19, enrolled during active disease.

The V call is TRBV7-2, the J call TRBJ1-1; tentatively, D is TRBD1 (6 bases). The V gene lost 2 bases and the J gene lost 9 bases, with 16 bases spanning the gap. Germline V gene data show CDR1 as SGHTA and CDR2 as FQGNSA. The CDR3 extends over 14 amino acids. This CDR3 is CASSLPALQGKAFF. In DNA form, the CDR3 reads TGTGCCAGCAGCTTACCCGCTTTACAGGGCAAAGCTTTCTTT.

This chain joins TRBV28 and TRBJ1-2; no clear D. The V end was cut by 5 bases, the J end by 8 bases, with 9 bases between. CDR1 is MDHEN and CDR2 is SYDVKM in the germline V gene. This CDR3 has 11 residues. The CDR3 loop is CASSPPPGYTF. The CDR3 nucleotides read TGTGCCAGCAGTCCCCCCCCGGGCTACACCTTC.

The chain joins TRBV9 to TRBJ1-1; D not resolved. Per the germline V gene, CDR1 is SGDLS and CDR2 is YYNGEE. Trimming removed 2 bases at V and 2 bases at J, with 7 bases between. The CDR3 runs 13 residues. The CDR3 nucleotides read TGTGCCAGCAGCGTTCATCTAAACACTGAAGCTTTCTTT. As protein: CASSVHLNTEAFF. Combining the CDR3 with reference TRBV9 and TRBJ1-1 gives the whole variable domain DSGVTQTPKHLITATGQRVTLRCSPRSGDLSVYWYQQSLDQGLQFLIQYYNGEERAKGNILERFSAQQFPDLHSELNLSSLELGDSALYFCASSVHLNTEAFFGQGTRLTVV.

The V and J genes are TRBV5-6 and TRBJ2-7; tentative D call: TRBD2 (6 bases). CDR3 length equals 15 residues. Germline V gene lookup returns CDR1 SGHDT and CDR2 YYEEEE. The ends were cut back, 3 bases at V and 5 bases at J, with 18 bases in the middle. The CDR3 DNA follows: TGTGCCAGCAGCTACCCCGGGACTCACGGGGACGAGCAGTACTTC. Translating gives CASSYPGTHGDEQYF.

Written as DNA, the CDR3 is TGTGCCAGCACTAACCCCGGGACAGTAAAAAACACCATATATTTT. Amino acids: CASTNPGTVKNTIYF. The genes are TRBV21-1 and TRBJ1-3; the table's D gene call, TRBD1, was not cross checked with the DNA. TRBV21-1 is recorded as a pseudogene. This CDR3 comprises 15 residues.

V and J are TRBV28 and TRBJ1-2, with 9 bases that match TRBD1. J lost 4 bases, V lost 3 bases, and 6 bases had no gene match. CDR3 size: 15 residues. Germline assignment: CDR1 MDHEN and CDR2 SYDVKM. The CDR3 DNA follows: TGTGCCAGCAGTTTTCCCGGACAGGGGTCCTATGGCTACACCTTC. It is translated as CASSFPGQGSYGYTF.

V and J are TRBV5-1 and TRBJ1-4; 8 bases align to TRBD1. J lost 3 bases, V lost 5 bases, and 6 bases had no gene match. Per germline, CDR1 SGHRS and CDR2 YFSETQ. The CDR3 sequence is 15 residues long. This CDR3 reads CASRPTGGSNEKLFF. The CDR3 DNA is TGCGCCAGCAGGCCTACAGGGGGATCTAATGAAAAACTGTTTTTT.

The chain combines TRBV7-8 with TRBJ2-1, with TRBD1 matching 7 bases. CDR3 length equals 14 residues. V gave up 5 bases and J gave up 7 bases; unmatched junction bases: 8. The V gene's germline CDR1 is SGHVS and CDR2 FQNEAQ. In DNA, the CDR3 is TGTGCCAGCAGCCCATCGACAGGGCAGAATGAGCAGTTCTTC. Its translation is CASSPSTGQNEQFF. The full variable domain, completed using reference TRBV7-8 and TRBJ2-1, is GAGVSQSPRYKVAKRGQDVALRCDPISGHVSLFWYQQALGQGPEFLTYFQNEAQLDKSGLPSDRFFAERPEGSVSTLKIQRTQQEDSAVYLCASSPSTGQNEQFFGPGTRLTVL.

The CDR3 region is CASGRVGQDTQYF. CDR3 in DNA: TGTGCCAGCGGGAGGGTTGGCCAAGATACGCAGTATTTT. The chain has TRBV7-9 and TRBJ2-3; 7 positions agree with TRBD2. Germline V CDR1 and CDR2: SEHNR, FQNEAQ (reference sequence). The trim removed 8 bases at V and 5 bases at J, leaving 7 bases unmatched. This CDR3 is built from 13 residues.

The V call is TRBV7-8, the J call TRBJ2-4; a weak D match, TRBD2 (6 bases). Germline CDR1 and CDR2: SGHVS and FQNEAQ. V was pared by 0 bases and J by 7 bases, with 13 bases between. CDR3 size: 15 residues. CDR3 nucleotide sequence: TGTGCCAGCAGCTTAGCTATTGGAGGGATCAACATTCAGTACTTC. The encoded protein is CASSLAIGGINIQYF. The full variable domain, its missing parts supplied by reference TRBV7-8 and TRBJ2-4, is GAGVSQSPRYKVAKRGQDVALRCDPISGHVSLFWYQQALGQGPEFLTYFQNEAQLDKSGLPSDRFFAERPEGSVSTLKIQRTQQEDSAVYLCASSLAIGGINIQYFGAGTRLSVL.

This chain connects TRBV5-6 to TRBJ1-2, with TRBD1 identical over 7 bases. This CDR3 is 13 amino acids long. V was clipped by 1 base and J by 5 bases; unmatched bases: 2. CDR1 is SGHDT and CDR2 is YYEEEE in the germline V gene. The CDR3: CASSLQGGYGYTF. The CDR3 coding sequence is TGTGCCAGCAGCTTGCAGGGGGGATATGGCTACACCTTC.

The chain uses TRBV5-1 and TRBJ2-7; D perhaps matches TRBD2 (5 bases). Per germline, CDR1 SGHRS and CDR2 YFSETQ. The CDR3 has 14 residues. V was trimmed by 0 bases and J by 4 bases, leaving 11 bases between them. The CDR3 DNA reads TGCGCCAGCAGCTTGGCCTACGGGGAGTACGAGCAGTACTTC. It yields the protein CASSLAYGEYEQYF. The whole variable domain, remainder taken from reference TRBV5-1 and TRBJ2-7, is KAGVTQTPRYLIKTRGQQVTLSCSPISGHRSVSWYQQTPGQGLQFLFEYFSETQRNKGNFPGRFSGRQFSNSRSEMNVSTLELGDSALYLCASSLAYGEYEQYFGPGTRLTVT.

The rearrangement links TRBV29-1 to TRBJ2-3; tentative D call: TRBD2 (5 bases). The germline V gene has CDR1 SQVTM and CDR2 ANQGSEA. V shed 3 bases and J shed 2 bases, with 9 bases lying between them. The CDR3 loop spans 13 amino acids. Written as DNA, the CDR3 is TGCAGCGTTGACGAGGGATACACAGATACGCAGTATTTT. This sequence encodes CSVDEGYTDTQYF.

The CDR3 nucleotides are TGCGCCAGCAGTCCCCAGGGAGGGAAGACCCAGTACTTC. It specifies CASSPQGGKTQYF. The V and J genes are TRBV4-1 and TRBJ2-5; 7 bases match TRBD2. CDR1 MGHRA and CDR2 YSYEKL come from the germline V gene. The ends lost 6 bases at V and 6 bases at J; junction bases unmatched: 7. This CDR3 has 13 amino acids.

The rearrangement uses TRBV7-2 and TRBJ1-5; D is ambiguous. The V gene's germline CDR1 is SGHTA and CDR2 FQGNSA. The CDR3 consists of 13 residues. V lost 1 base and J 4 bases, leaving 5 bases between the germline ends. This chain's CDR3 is CASSLGANQPQHF. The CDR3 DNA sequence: TGTGCCAGCAGCTTAGGGGCGAATCAGCCCCAGCATTTT.

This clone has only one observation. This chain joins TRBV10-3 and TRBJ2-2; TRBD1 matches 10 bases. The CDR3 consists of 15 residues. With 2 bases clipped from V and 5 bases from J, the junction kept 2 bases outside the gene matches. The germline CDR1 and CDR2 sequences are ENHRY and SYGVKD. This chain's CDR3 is CAISEGQGGTGELFF. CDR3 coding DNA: TGTGCCATCAGTGAGGGACAGGGGGGAACCGGGGAGCTGTTTTTT.

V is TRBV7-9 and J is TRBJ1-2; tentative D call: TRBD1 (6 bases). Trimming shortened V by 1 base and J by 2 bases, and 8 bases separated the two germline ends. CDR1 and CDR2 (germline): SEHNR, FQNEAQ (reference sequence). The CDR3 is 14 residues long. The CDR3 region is CASSLETGNYGYTF. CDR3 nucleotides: TGTGCCAGCAGCTTAGAAACAGGGAACTATGGCTACACCTTC.

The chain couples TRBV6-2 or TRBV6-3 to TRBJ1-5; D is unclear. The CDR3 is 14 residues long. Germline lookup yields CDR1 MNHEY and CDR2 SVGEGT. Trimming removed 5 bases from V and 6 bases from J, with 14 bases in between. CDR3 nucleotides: TGTGCCAGCAGTCTCGTTCGGTCTTTTCAGCCCCAGCATTTT. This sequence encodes CASSLVRSFQPQHF.

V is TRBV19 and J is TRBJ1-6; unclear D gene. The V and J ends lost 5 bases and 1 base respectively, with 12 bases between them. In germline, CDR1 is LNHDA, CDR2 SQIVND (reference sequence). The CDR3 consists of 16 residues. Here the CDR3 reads CASSRDSSSYNSPLHF. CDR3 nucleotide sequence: TGTGCCAGTAGTCGGGATTCGAGTTCCTATAATTCACCCCTCCACTTT.

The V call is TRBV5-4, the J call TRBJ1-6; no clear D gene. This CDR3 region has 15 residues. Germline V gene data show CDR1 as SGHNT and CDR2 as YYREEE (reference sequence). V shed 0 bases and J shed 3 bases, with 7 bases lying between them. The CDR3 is CASSLAGYYNSPLHF. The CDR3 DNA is TGTGCCAGCAGCTTGGCCGGGTACTATAATTCACCCCTCCACTTT. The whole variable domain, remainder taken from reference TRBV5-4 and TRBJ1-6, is ETGVTQSPTHLIKTRGQQVTLRCSSQSGHNTVSWYQQALGQGPQFIFQYYREEENGRGNFPPRFSGLQFPNYSSELNVNALELDDSALYLCASSLAGYYNSPLHFGNGTRLTVT.

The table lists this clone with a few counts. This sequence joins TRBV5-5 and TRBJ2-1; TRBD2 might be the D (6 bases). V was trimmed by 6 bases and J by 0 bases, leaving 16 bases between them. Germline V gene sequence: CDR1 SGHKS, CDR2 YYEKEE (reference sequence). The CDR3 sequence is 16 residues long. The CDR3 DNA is TGTGCCAGCATCCCGTCGGGGGTCAGCTCCTACAATGAGCAGTTCTTC. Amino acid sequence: CASIPSGVSSYNEQFF.

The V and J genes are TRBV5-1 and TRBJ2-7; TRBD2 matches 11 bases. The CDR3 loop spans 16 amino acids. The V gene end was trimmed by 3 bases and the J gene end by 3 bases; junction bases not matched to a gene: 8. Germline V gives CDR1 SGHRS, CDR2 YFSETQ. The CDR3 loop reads CASSSGGTSGDYEQYF. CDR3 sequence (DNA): TGCGCCAGCAGCTCCGGGGGGACTAGCGGAGACTACGAGCAGTACTTC.

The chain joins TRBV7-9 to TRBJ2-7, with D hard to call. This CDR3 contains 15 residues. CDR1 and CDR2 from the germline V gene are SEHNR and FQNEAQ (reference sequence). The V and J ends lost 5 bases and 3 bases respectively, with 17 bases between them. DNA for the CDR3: TGTGCCAGCAGCCCACGCTTGCGCCTCAACTACGAGCAGTACTTC. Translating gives CASSPRLRLNYEQYF. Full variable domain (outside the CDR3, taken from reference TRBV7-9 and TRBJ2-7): DTGVSQNPRHKITKRGQNVTFRCDPISEHNRLYWYRQTLGQGPEFLTYFQNEAQLEKSRLLSDRFSAERPKGSFSTLEIQRTEQGDSAMYLCASSPRLRLNYEQYFGPGTRLTVT.

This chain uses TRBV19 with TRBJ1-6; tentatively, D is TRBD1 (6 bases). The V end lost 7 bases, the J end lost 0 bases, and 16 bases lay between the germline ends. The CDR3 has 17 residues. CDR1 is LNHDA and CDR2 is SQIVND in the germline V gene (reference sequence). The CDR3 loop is CASTYGTTRSYNSPLHF. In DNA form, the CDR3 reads TGTGCCAGTACCTACGGGACAACCCGCTCCTATAATTCACCCCTCCACTTT.

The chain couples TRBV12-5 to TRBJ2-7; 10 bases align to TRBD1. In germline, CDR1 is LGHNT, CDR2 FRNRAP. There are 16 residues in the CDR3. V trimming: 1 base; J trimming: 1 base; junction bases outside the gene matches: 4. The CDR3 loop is CASGLGRTGGSYEQYF. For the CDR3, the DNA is TGTGCTAGTGGTTTGGGTCGGACAGGGGGGTCCTACGAGCAGTACTTC.

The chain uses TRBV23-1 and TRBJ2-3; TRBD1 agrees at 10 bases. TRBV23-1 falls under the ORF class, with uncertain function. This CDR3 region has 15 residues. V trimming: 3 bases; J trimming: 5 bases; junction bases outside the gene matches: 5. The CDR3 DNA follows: TGCGCCAGCAGTCAGCGGGACAGGGGAAGAGATACGCAGTATTTT. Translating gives CASSQRDRGRDTQYF.

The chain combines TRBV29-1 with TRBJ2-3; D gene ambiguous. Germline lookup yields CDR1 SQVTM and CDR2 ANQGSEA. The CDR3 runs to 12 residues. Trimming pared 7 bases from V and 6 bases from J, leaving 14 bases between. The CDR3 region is CSAPTPPDTQYF. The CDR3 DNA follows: TGCAGCGCCCCTACCCCGCCCGATACGCAGTATTTT.

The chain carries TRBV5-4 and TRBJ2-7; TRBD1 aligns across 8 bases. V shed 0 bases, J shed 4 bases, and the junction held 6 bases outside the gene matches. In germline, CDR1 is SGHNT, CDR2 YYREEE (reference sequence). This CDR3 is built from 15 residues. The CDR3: CASSLARQGRYEQYF. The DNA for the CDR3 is TGTGCCAGCAGCTTGGCCCGACAGGGGCGATACGAGCAGTACTTC.